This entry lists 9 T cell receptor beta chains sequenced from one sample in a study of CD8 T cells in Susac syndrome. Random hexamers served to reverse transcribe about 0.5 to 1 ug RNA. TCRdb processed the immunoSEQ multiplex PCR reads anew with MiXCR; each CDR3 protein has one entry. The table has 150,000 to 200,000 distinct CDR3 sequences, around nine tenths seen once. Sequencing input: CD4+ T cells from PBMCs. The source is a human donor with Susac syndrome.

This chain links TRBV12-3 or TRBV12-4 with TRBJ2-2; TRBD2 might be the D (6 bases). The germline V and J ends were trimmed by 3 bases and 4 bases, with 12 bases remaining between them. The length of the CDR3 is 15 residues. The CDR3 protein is CASSFRRASTGELFF. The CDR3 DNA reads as TGTGCCAGCAGTTTTAGGAGGGCATCCACCGGGGAGCTGTTTTTT.

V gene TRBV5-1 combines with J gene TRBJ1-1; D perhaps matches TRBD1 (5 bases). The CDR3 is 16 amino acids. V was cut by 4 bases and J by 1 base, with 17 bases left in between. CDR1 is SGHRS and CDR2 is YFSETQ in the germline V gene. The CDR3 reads CASSDSSYTSNTEAFF. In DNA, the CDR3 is TGCGCCAGCAGCGACAGTTCTTACACATCGAACACTGAAGCTTTCTTT.

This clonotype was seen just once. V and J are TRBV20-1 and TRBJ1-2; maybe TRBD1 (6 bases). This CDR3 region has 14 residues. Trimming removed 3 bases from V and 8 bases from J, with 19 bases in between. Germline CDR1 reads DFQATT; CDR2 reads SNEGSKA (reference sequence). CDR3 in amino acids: CSARETLTGQGYTF. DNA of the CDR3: TGCAGTGCTAGGGAGACACTCACAGGGCAAGGCTACACCTTC.

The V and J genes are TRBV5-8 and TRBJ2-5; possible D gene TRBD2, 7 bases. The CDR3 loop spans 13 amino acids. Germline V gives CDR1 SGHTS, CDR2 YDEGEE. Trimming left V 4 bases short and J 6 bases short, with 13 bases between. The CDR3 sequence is CASSPVGGQTQYF. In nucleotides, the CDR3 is TGTGCCAGCAGCCCGGTGGGGGGGCAGACCCAGTACTTC.

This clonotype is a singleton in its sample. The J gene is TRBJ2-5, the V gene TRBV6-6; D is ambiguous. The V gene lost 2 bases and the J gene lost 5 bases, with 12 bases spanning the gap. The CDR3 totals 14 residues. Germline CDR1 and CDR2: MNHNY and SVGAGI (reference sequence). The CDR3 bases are TGTGCCAGCAGTTACGTGGGCCCTGACGAGACCCAGTACTTC. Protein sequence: CASSYVGPDETQYF.

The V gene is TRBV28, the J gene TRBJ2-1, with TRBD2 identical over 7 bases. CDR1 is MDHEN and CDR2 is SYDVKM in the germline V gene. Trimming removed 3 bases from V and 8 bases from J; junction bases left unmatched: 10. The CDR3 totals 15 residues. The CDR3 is CASSFGGSGKYEQFF. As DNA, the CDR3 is TGTGCCAGCAGTTTTGGCGGGAGTGGGAAATATGAGCAGTTCTTC.

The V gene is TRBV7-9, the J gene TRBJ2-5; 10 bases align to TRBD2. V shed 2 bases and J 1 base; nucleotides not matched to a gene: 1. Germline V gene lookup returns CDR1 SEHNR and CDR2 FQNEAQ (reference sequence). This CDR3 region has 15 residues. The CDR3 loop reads CASSLLAGAQETQYF. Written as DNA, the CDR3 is TGTGCCAGCAGCTTACTAGCGGGGGCCCAAGAGACCCAGTACTTC. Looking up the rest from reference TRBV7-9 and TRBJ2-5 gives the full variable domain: DTGVSQNPRHKITKRGQNVTFRCDPISEHNRLYWYRQTLGQGPEFLTYFQNEAQLEKSRLLSDRFSAERPKGSFSTLEIQRTEQGDSAMYLCASSLLAGAQETQYFGPGTRLLVL.

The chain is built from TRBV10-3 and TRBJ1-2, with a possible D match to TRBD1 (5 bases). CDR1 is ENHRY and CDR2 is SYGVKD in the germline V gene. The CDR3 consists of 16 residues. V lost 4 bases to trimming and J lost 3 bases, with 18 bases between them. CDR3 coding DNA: TGTGCCATCAGTGGAGGGTCTGGCGGCAGGGACTATGGCTACACCTTC. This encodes CAISGGSGGRDYGYTF.

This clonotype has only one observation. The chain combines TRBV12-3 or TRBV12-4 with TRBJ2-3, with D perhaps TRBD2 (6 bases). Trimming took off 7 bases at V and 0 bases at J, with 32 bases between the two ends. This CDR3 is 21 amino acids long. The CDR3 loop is CASTSLGRPSERMPSTDTQYF. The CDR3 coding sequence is TGTGCCAGCACCTCCCTGGGGAGGCCCAGCGAAAGAATGCCTAGCACAGATACGCAGTATTTT.